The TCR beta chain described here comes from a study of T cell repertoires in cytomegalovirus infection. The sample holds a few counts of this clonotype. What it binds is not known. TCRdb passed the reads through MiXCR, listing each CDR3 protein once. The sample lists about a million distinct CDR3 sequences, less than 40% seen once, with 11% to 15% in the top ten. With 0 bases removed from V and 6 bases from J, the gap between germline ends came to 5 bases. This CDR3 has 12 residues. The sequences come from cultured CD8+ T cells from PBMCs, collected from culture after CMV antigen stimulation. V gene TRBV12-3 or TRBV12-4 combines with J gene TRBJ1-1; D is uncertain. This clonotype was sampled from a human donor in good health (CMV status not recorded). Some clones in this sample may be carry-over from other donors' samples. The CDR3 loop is CASSLAVAEAFF. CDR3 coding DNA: TGTGCCAGCAGTTTAGCGGTGGCTGAAGCTTTCTTT.